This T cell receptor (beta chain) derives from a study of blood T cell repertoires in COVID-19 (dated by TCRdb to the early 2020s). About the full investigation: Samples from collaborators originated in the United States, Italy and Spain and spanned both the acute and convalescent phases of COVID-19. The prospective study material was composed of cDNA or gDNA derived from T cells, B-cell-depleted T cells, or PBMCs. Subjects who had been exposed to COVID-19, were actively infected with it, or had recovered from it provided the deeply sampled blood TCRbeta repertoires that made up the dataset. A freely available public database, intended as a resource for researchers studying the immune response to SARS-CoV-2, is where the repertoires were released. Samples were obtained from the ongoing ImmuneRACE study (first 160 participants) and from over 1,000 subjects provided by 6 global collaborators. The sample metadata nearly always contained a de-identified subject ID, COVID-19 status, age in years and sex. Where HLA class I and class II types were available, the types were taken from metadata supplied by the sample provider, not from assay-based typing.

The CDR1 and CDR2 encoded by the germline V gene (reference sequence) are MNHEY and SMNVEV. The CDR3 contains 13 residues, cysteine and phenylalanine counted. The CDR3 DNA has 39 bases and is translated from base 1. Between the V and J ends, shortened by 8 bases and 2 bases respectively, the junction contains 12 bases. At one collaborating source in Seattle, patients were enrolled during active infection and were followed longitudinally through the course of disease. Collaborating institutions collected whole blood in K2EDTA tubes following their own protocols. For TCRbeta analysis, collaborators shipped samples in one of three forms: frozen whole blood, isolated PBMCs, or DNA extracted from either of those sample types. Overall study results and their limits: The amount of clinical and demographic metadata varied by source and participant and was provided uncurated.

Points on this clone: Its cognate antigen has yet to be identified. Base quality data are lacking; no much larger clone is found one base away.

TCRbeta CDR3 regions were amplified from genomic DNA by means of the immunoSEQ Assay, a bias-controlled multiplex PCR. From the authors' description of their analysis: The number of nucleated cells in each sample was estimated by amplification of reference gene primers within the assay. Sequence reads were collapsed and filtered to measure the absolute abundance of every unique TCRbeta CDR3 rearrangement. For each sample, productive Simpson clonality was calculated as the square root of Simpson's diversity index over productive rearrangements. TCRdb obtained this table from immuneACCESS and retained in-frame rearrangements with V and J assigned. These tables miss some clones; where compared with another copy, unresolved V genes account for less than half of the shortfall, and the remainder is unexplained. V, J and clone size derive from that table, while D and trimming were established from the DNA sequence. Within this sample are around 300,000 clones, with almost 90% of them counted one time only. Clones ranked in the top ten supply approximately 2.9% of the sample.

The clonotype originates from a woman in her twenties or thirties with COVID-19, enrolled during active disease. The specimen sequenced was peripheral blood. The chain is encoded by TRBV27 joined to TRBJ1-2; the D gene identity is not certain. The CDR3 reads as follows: CASRPGENYGYTF. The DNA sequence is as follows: TGTGCCAGCCGGCCAGGCGAGAACTATGGCTACACCTTC.